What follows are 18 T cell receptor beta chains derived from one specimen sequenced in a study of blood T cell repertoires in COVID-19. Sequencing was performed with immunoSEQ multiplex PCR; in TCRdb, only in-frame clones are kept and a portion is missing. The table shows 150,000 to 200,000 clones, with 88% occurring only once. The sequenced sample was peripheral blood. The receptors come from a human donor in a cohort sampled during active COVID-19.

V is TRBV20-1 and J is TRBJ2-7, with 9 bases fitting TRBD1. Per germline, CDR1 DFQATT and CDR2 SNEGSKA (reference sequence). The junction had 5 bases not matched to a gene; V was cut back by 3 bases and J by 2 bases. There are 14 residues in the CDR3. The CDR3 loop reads CSASEGQGTYEQYF. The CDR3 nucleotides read TGCAGTGCTAGTGAGGGACAGGGAACCTACGAGCAGTACTTC.

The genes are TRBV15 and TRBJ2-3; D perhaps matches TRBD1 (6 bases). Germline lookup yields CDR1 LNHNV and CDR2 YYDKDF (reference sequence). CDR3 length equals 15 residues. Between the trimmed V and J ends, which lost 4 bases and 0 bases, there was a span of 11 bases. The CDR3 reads CATSMDSLSTDTQYF. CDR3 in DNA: TGTGCCACCAGCATGGACAGTCTAAGCACAGATACGCAGTATTTT.

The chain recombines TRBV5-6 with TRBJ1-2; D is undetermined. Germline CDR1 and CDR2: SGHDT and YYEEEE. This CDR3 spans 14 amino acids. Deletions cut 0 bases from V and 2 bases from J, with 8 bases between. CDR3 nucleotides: TGTGCCAGCAGCTTGGGGCGGCTAAACTATGGCTACACCTTC. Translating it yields CASSLGRLNYGYTF.

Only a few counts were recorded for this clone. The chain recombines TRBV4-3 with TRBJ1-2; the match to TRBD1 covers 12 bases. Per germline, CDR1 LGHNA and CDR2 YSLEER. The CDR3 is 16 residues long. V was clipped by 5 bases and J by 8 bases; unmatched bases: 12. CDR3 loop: CASSSGPGQGAEGYTF. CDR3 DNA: TGCGCCAGCAGCTCTGGCCCGGGACAGGGGGCGGAGGGCTACACCTTC.

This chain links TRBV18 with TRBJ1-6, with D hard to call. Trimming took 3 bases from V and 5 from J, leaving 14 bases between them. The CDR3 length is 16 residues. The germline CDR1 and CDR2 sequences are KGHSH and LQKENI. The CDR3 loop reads CASSPSRSADNSPLHF. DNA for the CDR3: TGTGCCAGCTCACCTTCGAGGTCGGCTGATAATTCACCCCTCCACTTT.

The CDR3 bases are TGTGCCAGCAGCTTAACGGACAGTCCCTCCTACGAGCAGTACTTC. Encoded protein: CASSLTDSPSYEQYF. The V call is TRBV7-9, the J call TRBJ2-7; TRBD1 might be the D (6 bases). This CDR3 contains 15 residues. The V gene's germline CDR1 is SEHNR and CDR2 FQNEAQ (reference sequence). Trimming stripped 2 bases from V and 0 bases from J, with 11 bases between.

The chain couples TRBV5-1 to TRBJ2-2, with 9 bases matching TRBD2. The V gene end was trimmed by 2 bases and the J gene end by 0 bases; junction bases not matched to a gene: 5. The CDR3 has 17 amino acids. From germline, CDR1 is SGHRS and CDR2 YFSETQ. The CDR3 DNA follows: TGCGCCAGCAGCTTTAGTAGCGGGGGCCCGAACACCGGGGAGCTGTTTTTT. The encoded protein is CASSFSSGGPNTGELFF.

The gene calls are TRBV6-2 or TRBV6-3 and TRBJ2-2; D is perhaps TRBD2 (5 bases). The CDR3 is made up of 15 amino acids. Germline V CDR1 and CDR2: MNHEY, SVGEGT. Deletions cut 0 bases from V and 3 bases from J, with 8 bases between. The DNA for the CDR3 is TGTGCCAGCAGTTACTCCGGGATCCACACCGGGGAGCTGTTTTTT. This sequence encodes CASSYSGIHTGELFF.

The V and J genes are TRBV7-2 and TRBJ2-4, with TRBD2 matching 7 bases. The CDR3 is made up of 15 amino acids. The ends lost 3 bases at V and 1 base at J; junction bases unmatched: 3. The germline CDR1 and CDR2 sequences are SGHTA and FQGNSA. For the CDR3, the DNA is TGTGCCAGCAGCTTCGCTAGCGGCGCCAAAAACATTCAGTACTTC. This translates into CASSFASGAKNIQYF.

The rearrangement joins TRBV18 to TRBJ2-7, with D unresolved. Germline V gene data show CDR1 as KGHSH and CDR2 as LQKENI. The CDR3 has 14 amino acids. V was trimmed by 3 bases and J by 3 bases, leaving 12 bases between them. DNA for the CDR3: TGTGCCAGCTCACCGCTTGGCCTCAGCTACGAGCAGTACTTC. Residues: CASSPLGLSYEQYF.

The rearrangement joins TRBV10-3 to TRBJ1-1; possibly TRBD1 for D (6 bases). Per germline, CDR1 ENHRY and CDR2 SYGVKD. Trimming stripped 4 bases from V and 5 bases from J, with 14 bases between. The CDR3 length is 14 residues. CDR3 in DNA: TGTGCCATCAGTGTCGGGGGGGGCCTAACTGAAGCTTTCTTT. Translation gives CAISVGGGLTEAFF.

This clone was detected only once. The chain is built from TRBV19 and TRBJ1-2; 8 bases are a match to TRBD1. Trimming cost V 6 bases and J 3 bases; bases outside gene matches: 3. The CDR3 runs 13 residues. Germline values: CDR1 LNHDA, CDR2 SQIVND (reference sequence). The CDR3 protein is CASSETGDYGYTF. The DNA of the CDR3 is TGTGCCAGTAGCGAGACAGGGGACTATGGCTACACCTTC.

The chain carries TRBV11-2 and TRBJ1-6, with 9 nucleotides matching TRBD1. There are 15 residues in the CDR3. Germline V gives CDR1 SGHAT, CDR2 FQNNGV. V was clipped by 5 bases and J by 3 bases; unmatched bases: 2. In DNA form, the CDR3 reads TGTGCCAGCAGCCGGGGACAGGGCTATAATTCACCCCTCCACTTT. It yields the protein CASSRGQGYNSPLHF.

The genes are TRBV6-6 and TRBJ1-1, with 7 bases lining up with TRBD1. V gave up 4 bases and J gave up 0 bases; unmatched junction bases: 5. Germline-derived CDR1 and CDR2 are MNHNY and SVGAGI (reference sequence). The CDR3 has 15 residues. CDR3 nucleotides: TGTGCCAGCAGTTCCTGGGACAGAATGAACACTGAAGCTTTCTTT. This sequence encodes CASSSWDRMNTEAFF.

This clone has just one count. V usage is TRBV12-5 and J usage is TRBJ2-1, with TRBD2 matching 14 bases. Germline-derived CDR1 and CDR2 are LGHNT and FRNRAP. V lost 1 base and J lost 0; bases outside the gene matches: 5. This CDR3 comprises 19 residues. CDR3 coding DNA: TGTGCTAGTGGTTTGGCTCCCGGGACTAGCGGGGGCTCCTACAATGAGCAGTTCTTC. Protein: CASGLAPGTSGGSYNEQFF.

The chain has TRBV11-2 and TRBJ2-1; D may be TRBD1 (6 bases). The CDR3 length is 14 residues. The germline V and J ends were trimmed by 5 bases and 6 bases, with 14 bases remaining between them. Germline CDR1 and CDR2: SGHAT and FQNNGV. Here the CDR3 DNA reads TGTGCCAGCAGCCCCATTGGGGGCTTCAATGAGCAGTTCTTC. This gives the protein CASSPIGGFNEQFF.

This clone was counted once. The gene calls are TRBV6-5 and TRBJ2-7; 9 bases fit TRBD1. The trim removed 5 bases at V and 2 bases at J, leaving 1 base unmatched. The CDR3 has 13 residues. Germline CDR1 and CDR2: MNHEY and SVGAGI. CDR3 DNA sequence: TGTGCCAGCAGTAGGGACAGGGCCTACGAGCAGTACTTC. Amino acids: CASSRDRAYEQYF.

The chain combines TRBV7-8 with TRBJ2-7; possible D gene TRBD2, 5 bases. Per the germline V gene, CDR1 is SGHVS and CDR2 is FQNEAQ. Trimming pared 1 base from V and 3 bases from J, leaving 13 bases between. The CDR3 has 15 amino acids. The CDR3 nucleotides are TGTGCCAGCAGCTTAGACCGGGGATCGGGCTACGAGCAGTACTTC. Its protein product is CASSLDRGSGYEQYF.